A single sample is the source of the 16 T cell receptor beta chains below, sequenced in a study of regulatory T cells in long-lasting Graves disease. This sample's time point: newly diagnosed GD, antithyroid drugs for less than 3 months. PBMC RNA was the source of the TCR library. HTBI primers from iRepertoire and Arm-PCR of CDR3 regions yielded the TCR beta libraries. MiXCR, applied by TCRdb to the multiplex PCR reads, yields one record per CDR3 protein. The sample shows around 500,000 distinct CDR3 sequences, approximately 16% of them seen only once. The sample was also linked to a second study, of T cells in Graves' hyperthyroidism and ophthalmopathy.

The specimen comprised peripheral blood mononuclear cells (PBMCs), sampled at new diagnosis, from a patient treated with antithyroid drugs. The receptors come from a woman aged 35-60 years with Graves disease.

This clonotype was observed at least ten times. The chain combines TRBV7-8 with TRBJ1-5; 8 positions agree with TRBD1. Germline V CDR1 and CDR2: SGHVS, FQNEAQ. CDR3 length: 15 residues. V shed 0 bases, J shed 7 bases, and the junction held 5 bases outside the gene matches. CDR3 in amino acids: CASSLAQGAGQPQHF. The DNA of the CDR3 is TGTGCCAGCAGCTTAGCGCAGGGGGCAGGGCAGCCCCAGCATTTT.

The chain is built from TRBV11-2 and TRBJ1-1, with D possibly being TRBD1 (5 bases). Germline CDR1 is SGHAT and CDR2 is FQNNGV. Trimming took off 5 bases at V and 2 bases at J, with 18 bases between the two ends. The CDR3 totals 16 residues. CDR3 bases: TGTGCCAGCAGCCTGATGGGAGGGGCGATTAACACTGAAGCTTTCTTT. It encodes CASSLMGGAINTEAFF. Full variable domain (missing parts from reference TRBV11-2 and TRBJ1-1): EAGVAQSPRYKIIEKRQSVAFWCNPISGHATLYWYQQILGQGPKLLIQFQNNGVVDDSQLPKDRFSAERLKGVDSTLKIQPAKLEDSAVYLCASSLMGGAINTEAFFGQGTRLTVV.

The chain couples TRBV19 to TRBJ1-2; D may be TRBD1 (5 bases). This CDR3 is built from 12 residues. CDR1 is LNHDA, CDR2 SQIVND, per germline (reference sequence). The V gene lost 3 bases and the J gene lost 4 bases, with 6 bases spanning the gap. The CDR3: CASSMGGYGYTF. The CDR3 DNA sequence: TGTGCCAGTAGTATGGGGGGCTATGGCTACACCTTC.

This clonotype was counted many times. The chain couples TRBV20-1 to TRBJ2-1; D possibly matches TRBD1 or TRBD2 (7 bases each). CDR3 length: 15 amino acids. The germline V gene has CDR1 DFQATT and CDR2 SNEGSKA (reference sequence). V was shortened by 3 bases and J by 0 bases, with 12 bases between the two germline ends. The chain's CDR3 is CSARQGGSSYNEQFF. The CDR3 nucleotides read TGCAGTGCTAGGCAGGGGGGGAGCTCCTACAATGAGCAGTTCTTC.

This clonotype was seen just once. The chain combines TRBV5-5 with TRBJ1-4; TRBD1 is a possible D gene (6 bases). The CDR3 runs to 14 residues. Germline V gene sequence: CDR1 SGHKS, CDR2 YYEKEE (reference sequence). V lost 3 bases and J lost 8, with 14 bases in between. The CDR3 nucleotides read TGTGCCAGCAGCTCCCGGGACATGGGCGAAAAACTGTTTTTT. The encoded protein is CASSSRDMGEKLFF.

This clonotype was seen repeatedly, ten times or more. The chain recombines TRBV5-1 with TRBJ1-2; D not resolved. This CDR3 contains 13 residues. V lost 0 bases, J lost 3 bases, and 6 bases lay in between. Per germline, CDR1 SGHRS and CDR2 YFSETQ. This CDR3 is CASSLETYYGYTF. In DNA, the CDR3 is TGCGCCAGCAGCTTGGAAACTTACTATGGCTACACCTTC.

This clonotype showed up many times. The J gene is TRBJ2-1, the V gene TRBV9; 16 bases are shared with TRBD2. This CDR3 comprises 19 residues. CDR1 SGDLS and CDR2 YYNGEE come from the germline V gene. J lost 1 base, V lost 3 bases, and 7 bases had no gene match. CDR3 sequence (DNA): TGTGCCAGCAGCGCCGGGACTAGCGGGGGGGCAGGGTCCTACAATGAGCAGTTCTTC. Protein sequence: CASSAGTSGGAGSYNEQFF. Using reference TRBV9 and TRBJ2-1 for the parts outside the CDR3, the full variable domain is DSGVTQTPKHLITATGQRVTLRCSPRSGDLSVYWYQQSLDQGLQFLIQYYNGEERAKGNILERFSAQQFPDLHSELNLSSLELGDSALYFCASSAGTSGGAGSYNEQFFGPGTRLTVL.

The CDR3 is CASSAVGDAEAFF. The CDR3 DNA reads TGTGCCAGCAGCGCCGTTGGGGACGCTGAAGCTTTCTTT. The chain joins TRBV7-9 to TRBJ1-1, with TRBD1 as a possible D gene (5 bases). Germline V gene sequence: CDR1 SEHNR, CDR2 FQNEAQ (reference sequence). The length of the CDR3 is 13 residues. The germline V and J ends were trimmed by 5 bases and 6 bases, with 13 bases remaining between them.

This chain uses TRBV27 with TRBJ2-1; the match to TRBD2 covers 8 bases. Germline-derived CDR1 and CDR2 are MNHEY and SMNVEV (reference sequence). With 0 bases clipped from V and 4 bases from J, the junction kept 2 bases outside the gene matches. The CDR3 runs 15 residues. CDR3 residues: CASSLSAGAYNEQFF. The CDR3 nucleotides read TGTGCCAGCAGTTTATCAGCGGGGGCTTACAATGAGCAGTTCTTC.

In this sample, this clonotype turned up many times. The chain has TRBV5-5 and TRBJ2-7; D gene unclear. V was pared by 2 bases and J by 4 bases, with 10 bases between. CDR1 and CDR2 (germline): SGHKS, YYEKEE (reference sequence). CDR3 length equals 13 residues. CDR3 amino acids: CASSFLSHYEQYF. DNA for the CDR3: TGTGCCAGCAGCTTCTTATCCCATTACGAGCAGTACTTC.

This clonotype was picked up many times. The chain employs TRBV27 and TRBJ1-6; perhaps TRBD1 as D (6 bases). Trimming cost V 7 bases and J 7 bases, with 14 bases left between them. Germline V gives CDR1 MNHEY, CDR2 SMNVEV (reference sequence). This CDR3 spans 14 amino acids. In nucleotides, the CDR3 is TGTGCCAGCATCGAGGGGGGGAAGAATTCACCCCTCCACTTT. Translation: CASIEGGKNSPLHF.

This clonotype was counted a single time. This could be a read error, since a much larger clone is one nucleotide away. The chain is built from TRBV14 and TRBJ2-1; TRBD1 agrees at 7 bases. The CDR3 has 16 residues. CDR1 and CDR2 (germline): SGHDN, FVKESK. For the CDR3, the DNA is TGTGTCAGCAGCCAAGATTATGGGACAGCGATGAGTGAGCAGTTCTTC. Its translation: CVSSQDYGTAMSEQFF.

This clonotype was seen at least ten times. This chain joins TRBV2 and TRBJ1-2; no definite D call. V was clipped by 2 bases and J by 4 bases, with 11 bases between them. Germline CDR1 is SNHLY and CDR2 is FYNNEI. The CDR3 is made up of 14 amino acids. This CDR3 is CASSEQSTAYGYTF. As DNA, the CDR3 is TGTGCCAGCAGTGAACAATCAACTGCCTATGGCTACACCTTC.

The gene calls are TRBV12-5 and TRBJ1-4; D is unresolved. CDR1 and CDR2 (germline): LGHNT, FRNRAP. The CDR3 length is 14 residues. V was trimmed by 3 bases and J by 4 bases, leaving 9 bases between them. The CDR3: CASGLGWGNEKLFF. CDR3 bases: TGTGCTAGTGGTTTAGGGTGGGGTAATGAAAAACTGTTTTTT.

At least ten counts were recorded for this clonotype. The rearrangement uses TRBV6-2 or TRBV6-3 and TRBJ2-7, with unresolved D. The CDR3 runs to 13 residues. V was shortened by 6 bases and J by 3 bases, with 12 bases between the two germline ends. The germline CDR1 and CDR2 sequences are MNHEY and SVGEGT. CDR3 DNA sequence: TGTGCCAGCAGCGCCGGGCCTAACTACGAGCAGTACTTC. It encodes CASSAGPNYEQYF.

J is TRBJ1-2 and V is TRBV29-1; D ambiguous. In germline, CDR1 is SQVTM, CDR2 ANQGSEA. V shed 4 bases and J shed 6 bases, with 9 bases lying between them. The CDR3 has 11 amino acids. CDR3 nucleotides: TGCAGCGTTGGGCGGGATAATGGCTACACCTTC. It translates to CSVGRDNGYTF.